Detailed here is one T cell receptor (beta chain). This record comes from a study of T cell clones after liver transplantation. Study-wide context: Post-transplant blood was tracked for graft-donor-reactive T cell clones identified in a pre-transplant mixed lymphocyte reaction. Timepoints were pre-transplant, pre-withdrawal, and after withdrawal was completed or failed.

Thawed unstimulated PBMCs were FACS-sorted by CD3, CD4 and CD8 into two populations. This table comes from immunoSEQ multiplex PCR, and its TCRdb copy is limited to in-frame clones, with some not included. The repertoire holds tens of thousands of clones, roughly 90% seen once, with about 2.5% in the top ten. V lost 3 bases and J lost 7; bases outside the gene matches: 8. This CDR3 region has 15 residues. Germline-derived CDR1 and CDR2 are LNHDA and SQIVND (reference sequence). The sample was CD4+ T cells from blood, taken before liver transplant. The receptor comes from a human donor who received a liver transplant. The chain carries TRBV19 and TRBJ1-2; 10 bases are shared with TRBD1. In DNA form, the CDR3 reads TGTGCCAGTAGTATTACTTGGACAGGGGGTGGTGGCTACACCTTC. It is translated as CASSITWTGGGGYTF.